Included here is one T cell receptor beta chain sequence, with context. Clones were read by immunoSEQ multiplex PCR, and TCRdb kept only the in-frame ones, dropping some. The data contain 2 million to 2.5 million clones, 90% to 95% of them seen just once; the ten biggest clones take up 0.35% to 0.45%. V lost 8 bases and J 2 bases, leaving 15 bases between the germline ends. This CDR3 comprises 15 residues. Germline CDR1 reads MDHEN; CDR2 reads SYDVKM. These data are taken from a study of shared clonotypes between healthy human individuals. The wider study: The plates for each donor numbered three CD4 naive, three CD4 memory, two CD8 naive and one CD8 memory.

This sequence joins TRBV28 and TRBJ2-2; no clear D gene. The receptor comes from a man between 18 and 35 years old in good health. Some clones in this sample may be carry-over from other donors' samples. Sample: naive CD4+ T cells from PBMCs. The subset here: CD45RA+ positively selected. CDR3 sequence (DNA): TGTGCCAGCCTCAAGCCCCGGGCTAACACCGGGGAGCTGTTTTTT. Protein sequence: CASLKPRANTGELFF.